The T cell receptor (beta chain) described here comes from a study of cytomegalovirus exposure and HLA in healthy donors. Germline lookup yields CDR1 MDHEN and CDR2 SYDVKM. The length of the CDR3 is 17 residues. Trimming shortened V by 7 bases and J by 0 bases, and 18 bases separated the two germline ends. PCR employed 60 Vbeta and 13 Jbeta primers. Some clones are missing from TCRdb's copy, which holds only in-frame ones; the method was immunoSEQ multiplex PCR. The repertoire holds a few hundred thousand clones, with 80% as singletons. V gene TRBV28 combines with J gene TRBJ1-4; a possible D gene is TRBD1 (5 bases). This receptor was obtained from a girl aged 2-10 years in good health and CMV-seronegative. Sequencing was carried out using PBMCs. In DNA form, the CDR3 reads TGTGCCAGCACCCGGGGGGTTTCGGGGGCAACTAATGAAAAACTGTTTTTT. Protein product: CASTRGVSGATNEKLFF.